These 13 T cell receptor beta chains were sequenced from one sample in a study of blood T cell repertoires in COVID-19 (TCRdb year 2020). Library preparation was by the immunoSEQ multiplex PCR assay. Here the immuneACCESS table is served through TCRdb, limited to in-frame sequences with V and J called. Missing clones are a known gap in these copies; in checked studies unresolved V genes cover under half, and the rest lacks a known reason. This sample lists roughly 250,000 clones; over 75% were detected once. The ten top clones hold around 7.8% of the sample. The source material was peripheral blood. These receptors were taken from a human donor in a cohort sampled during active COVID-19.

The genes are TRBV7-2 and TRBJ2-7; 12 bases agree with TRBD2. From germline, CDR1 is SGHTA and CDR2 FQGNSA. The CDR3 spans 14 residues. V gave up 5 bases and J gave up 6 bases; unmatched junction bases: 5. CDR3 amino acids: CASSRGLAGLEQYF. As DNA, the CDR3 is TGTGCCAGCAGCCGCGGACTAGCGGGACTCGAGCAGTACTTC. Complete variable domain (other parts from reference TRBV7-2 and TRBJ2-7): GAGVSQSPSNKVTEKGKDVELRCDPISGHTALYWYRQSLGQGLEFLIYFQGNSAPDKSGLPSDRFSAERTGGSVSTLTIQRTQQEDSAVYLCASSRGLAGLEQYFGPGTRLTVT.

The CDR3 loop reads CASSQGQGAYEQYF. The CDR3 DNA follows: TGTGCCAGCAGCCAAGGACAGGGGGCTTACGAGCAGTACTTC. This chain connects TRBV5-4 to TRBJ2-7; 11 bases fit TRBD1. Germline-derived CDR1 and CDR2 are SGHNT and YYREEE (reference sequence). After removal of 4 bases from V and 4 bases from J, the junction contained 4 bases not matched to a gene. The CDR3 spans 14 residues.

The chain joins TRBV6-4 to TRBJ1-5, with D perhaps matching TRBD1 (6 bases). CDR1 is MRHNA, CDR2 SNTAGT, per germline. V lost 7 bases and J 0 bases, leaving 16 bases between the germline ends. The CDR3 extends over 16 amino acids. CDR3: CASKGRGAYSNQPQHF. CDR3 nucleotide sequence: TGTGCCAGCAAGGGCAGGGGCGCTTATAGCAATCAGCCCCAGCATTTT.

CDR3 loop: CASSRGGTSDYNEQFF. CDR3 DNA: TGTGCCAGCAGCAGGGGGGGGACTAGCGACTACAATGAGCAGTTCTTC. The chain has TRBV5-4 and TRBJ2-1; 10 bases match TRBD2. The V segment lost 4 bases and the J segment 3 bases; nucleotides outside the gene matches: 7. CDR1 and CDR2 (germline): SGHNT, YYREEE (reference sequence). The CDR3 extends over 16 amino acids.

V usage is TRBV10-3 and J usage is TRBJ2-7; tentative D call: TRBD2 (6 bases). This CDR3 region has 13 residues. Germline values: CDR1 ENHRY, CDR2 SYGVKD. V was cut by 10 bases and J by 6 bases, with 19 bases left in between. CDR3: CATGGTASGEQYF. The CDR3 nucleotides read TGTGCCACCGGAGGGACCGCCTCGGGCGAGCAGTACTTC.

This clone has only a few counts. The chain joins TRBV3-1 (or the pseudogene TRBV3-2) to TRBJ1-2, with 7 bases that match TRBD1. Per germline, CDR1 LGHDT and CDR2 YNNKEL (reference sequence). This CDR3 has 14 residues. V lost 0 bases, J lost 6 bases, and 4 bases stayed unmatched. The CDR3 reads CASSQEDRKDGYTF. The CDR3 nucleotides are TGTGCCAGCAGCCAAGAGGACAGGAAGGATGGCTACACCTTC.

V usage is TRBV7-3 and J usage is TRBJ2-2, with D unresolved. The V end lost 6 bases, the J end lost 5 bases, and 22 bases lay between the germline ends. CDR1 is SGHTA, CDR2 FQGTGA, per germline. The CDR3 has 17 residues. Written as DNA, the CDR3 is TGTGCCAGCAGTCTAAATGTCCAAACCGCTAGTACCGGGGAGCTGTTTTTT. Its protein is CASSLNVQTASTGELFF.

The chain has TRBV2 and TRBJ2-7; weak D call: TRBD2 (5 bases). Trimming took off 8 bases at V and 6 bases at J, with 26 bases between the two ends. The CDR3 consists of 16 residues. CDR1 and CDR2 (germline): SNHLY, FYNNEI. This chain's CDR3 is CASRRSGGALRGEQYF. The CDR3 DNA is TGTGCCAGCCGAAGATCGGGCGGAGCCCTTCGGGGCGAGCAGTACTTC.

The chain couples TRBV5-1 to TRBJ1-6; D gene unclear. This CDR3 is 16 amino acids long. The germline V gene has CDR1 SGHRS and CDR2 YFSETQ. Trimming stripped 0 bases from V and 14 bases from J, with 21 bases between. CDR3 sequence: CASSLAAGSQRSTLHF. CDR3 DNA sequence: TGCGCCAGCAGCTTGGCGGCAGGATCCCAAAGATCGACCCTCCACTTT.

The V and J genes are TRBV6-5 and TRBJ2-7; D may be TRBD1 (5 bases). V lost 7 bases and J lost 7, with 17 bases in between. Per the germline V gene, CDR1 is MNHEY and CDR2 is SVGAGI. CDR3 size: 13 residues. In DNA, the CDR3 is TGTGCCAGCATTGGGGATAGGGGTTGGGAGCAGTACTTC. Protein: CASIGDRGWEQYF.

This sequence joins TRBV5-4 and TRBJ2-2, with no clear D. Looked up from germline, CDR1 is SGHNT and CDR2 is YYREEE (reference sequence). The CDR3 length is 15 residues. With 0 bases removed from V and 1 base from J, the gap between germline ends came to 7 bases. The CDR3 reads CASSLALGNTGELFF. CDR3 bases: TGTGCCAGCAGCTTGGCGCTAGGGAACACCGGGGAGCTGTTTTTT. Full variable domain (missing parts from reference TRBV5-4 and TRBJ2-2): ETGVTQSPTHLIKTRGQQVTLRCSSQSGHNTVSWYQQALGQGPQFIFQYYREEENGRGNFPPRFSGLQFPNYSSELNVNALELDDSALYLCASSLALGNTGELFFGEGSRLTVL.

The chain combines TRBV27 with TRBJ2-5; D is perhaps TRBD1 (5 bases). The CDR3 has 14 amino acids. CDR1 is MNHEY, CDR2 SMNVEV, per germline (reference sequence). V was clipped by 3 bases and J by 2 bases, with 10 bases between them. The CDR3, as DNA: TGTGCCAGCAGTTTCCAGGGCGTACAAGAGACCCAGTACTTC. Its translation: CASSFQGVQETQYF.

CDR3 protein: CASRNRDNNQPQHF. The CDR3 nucleotides are TGTGCCAGTAGGAACCGGGACAACAATCAGCCCCAGCATTTT. The chain couples TRBV19 to TRBJ1-5; a weak D match, TRBD1 (6 bases). This CDR3 region has 14 residues. Trimming cost V 6 bases and J 3 bases, with 12 bases left between them. CDR1 is LNHDA and CDR2 is SQIVND in the germline V gene (reference sequence).